The 3 T cell receptor beta chains presented below share a single source sample, sequenced in a study of blood T cell repertoires in COVID-19. The protocol was immunoSEQ multiplex PCR, while the TCRdb copy is restricted to in-frame clones and leaves out a portion. This sample has about 95,000 clones, with around 90% found just once. Sequences were obtained from peripheral blood. Receptors originate from a woman aged 45-65 years in a cohort sampled during active COVID-19.

This clone was recorded only once. The J gene is TRBJ2-7, the V gene TRBV5-8; 9 bases map to TRBD1. The CDR3 extends over 16 amino acids. Germline lookup yields CDR1 SGHTS and CDR2 YDEGEE. Trimming took 5 bases from V and 3 from J; bases not matched to a gene: 12. CDR3: CASRRAPGQGFYEQYF. The CDR3, as DNA: TGTGCCAGCAGGCGGGCCCCGGGACAGGGTTTCTACGAGCAGTACTTC.

The chain couples TRBV5-6 to TRBJ1-6; possibly TRBD1 for D (6 bases). The CDR3 is 16 amino acids. Germline assignment: CDR1 SGHDT and CDR2 YYEEEE. V lost 4 bases, J lost 10 bases, and 21 bases lay in between. This chain's CDR3 is CASSPRPQQGNSPLHF. CDR3 in DNA: TGTGCCAGCAGCCCCAGGCCCCAACAGGGTAACTCACCCCTCCACTTT.

The V and J genes are TRBV10-3 and TRBJ1-1; TRBD1 matches at 9 bases. V dropped 2 bases and J dropped 5; count of bases not matched to a gene: 6. Germline lookup yields CDR1 ENHRY and CDR2 SYGVKD. The length of the CDR3 is 15 residues. The CDR3 is CAISEGNRGRTEAFF. Written as DNA, the CDR3 is TGTGCCATCAGTGAGGGAAACAGGGGGCGAACTGAAGCTTTCTTT.